A single sample is the source of the 23 T cell receptor beta chains below, sequenced in a study of blood T cell repertoires in COVID-19. TCRdb keeps only in-frame clones here, not all; method: immunoSEQ multiplex PCR. The sample has around 340,000 clones, 88% seen once; the top ten hold approximately 1%. Sequenced sample: PBMCs or T cells enriched from blood (not recorded which). Source of these receptors: a woman aged 25 to 45 who had been exposed to COVID-19.

The J gene is TRBJ2-5, the V gene TRBV7-7, with D perhaps matching TRBD1 (5 bases). The germline V gene encodes CDR1 SSHAT and CDR2 FNYEAQ (reference sequence). This CDR3 spans 18 amino acids. Trimming removed 1 base at V and 7 bases at J, with 25 bases between. For the CDR3, the DNA is TGTGCCAGCAGCTTAGGGAGTGCGGTGTCAGGGCCCACGGGGACCCAGTACTTC. It encodes CASSLGSAVSGPTGTQYF. Filled out from reference TRBV7-7 and TRBJ2-5, the complete variable domain reads GAGVSQSPRYKVTKRGQDVTLRCDPISSHATLYWYQQALGQGPEFLTYFNYEAQPDKSGLPSDRFSAERPEGSISTLTIQRTEQRDSAMYRCASSLGSAVSGPTGTQYFGPGTRLLVL.

V is TRBV7-8 and J is TRBJ2-3; D might be TRBD2 (5 bases). Germline V CDR1 and CDR2: SGHVS, FQNEAQ. Trimming removed 5 bases from V and 4 bases from J, with 10 bases in between. The CDR3 runs 13 residues. In DNA form, the CDR3 reads TGTGCCAGCAGCCATTCCGGGGCAGATACGCAGTATTTT. Amino acids: CASSHSGADTQYF.

This clone was detected a few times. The gene calls are TRBV27 and TRBJ1-3; D is possibly TRBD1 (6 bases). CDR1 is MNHEY, CDR2 SMNVEV, per germline (reference sequence). The germline V and J ends were trimmed by 5 bases and 4 bases, with 12 bases remaining between them. CDR3 length equals 14 residues. CDR3 region: CASSPGASGNTIYF. The CDR3 bases are TGTGCCAGCAGTCCAGGGGCGTCCGGAAACACCATATATTTT.

This clone was observed once. This chain uses TRBV30 with TRBJ1-6, with 8 bases matching TRBD1. The CDR3 spans 15 residues. Trimming took 1 base from V and 3 from J; bases not matched to a gene: 2. Looked up from germline, CDR1 is GTSNPN and CDR2 is SVGIG (reference sequence). CDR3 DNA sequence: TGTGCCTGGAGTGGACAGGGGAACTATAATTCACCCCTCCACTTT. Amino acid sequence: CAWSGQGNYNSPLHF.

The V call is TRBV2, the J call TRBJ1-4; 7 bases map to TRBD1. Per germline, CDR1 SNHLY and CDR2 FYNNEI. With V trimmed by 8 bases and J by 0 bases, 9 bases remained unmatched. The CDR3 has 16 amino acids. Here the CDR3 DNA reads TGTGCCAGCGAGGGGGCCGACCCCGCAACTAATGAAAAACTGTTTTTT. Translation: CASEGADPATNEKLFF.

CDR3 in DNA: TGTGCCAGCAGCTGGGGACATTCGAACACTGAAGCTTTCTTT. Translated: CASSWGHSNTEAFF. The rearrangement joins TRBV11-1 to TRBJ1-1; tentative D call: TRBD1 (6 bases). The CDR3 has 14 residues. Trimming cost V 4 bases and J 1 base, with 10 bases left between them. Looked up from germline, CDR1 is SGHAT and CDR2 is FQDESV (reference sequence).

The chain recombines TRBV14 with TRBJ2-7; 9 nucleotides align to TRBD1. Germline V gene lookup returns CDR1 SGHDN and CDR2 FVKESK. Germline trimming cut 4 bases from V and 3 bases from J; bases unmatched to any gene: 4. The CDR3 is made up of 14 amino acids. For the CDR3, the DNA is TGTGCCAGCAGCCCGGGGACAGGGATCTACGAGCAGTACTTC. Its protein is CASSPGTGIYEQYF.

The V call is TRBV3-1 (or the pseudogene TRBV3-2), the J call TRBJ2-2; TRBD2 might be the D (6 bases). The CDR3 covers 15 residues. V was shortened by 0 bases and J by 7 bases, with 12 bases between the two germline ends. Germline V CDR1 and CDR2: LGHDT, YNNKEL (reference sequence). CDR3 in amino acids: CASSQDSFSGGELFF. The CDR3 coding sequence is TGTGCCAGCAGCCAAGACTCATTTAGCGGCGGGGAGCTGTTTTTT.

The chain uses TRBV6-1 and TRBJ2-1; D remains ambiguous. This CDR3 is 14 amino acids long. The V gene lost 0 bases and the J gene lost 9 bases, with 12 bases spanning the gap. The germline gives CDR1 MNHNS, CDR2 SASEGT. The CDR3 region is CASSEAPRFTEQFF. The CDR3 DNA reads as TGTGCCAGCAGTGAAGCGCCCCGGTTTACTGAGCAGTTCTTC.

The genes are TRBV5-1 and TRBJ1-1; 8 positions agree with TRBD1. The germline V gene encodes CDR1 SGHRS and CDR2 YFSETQ. V lost 4 bases, J lost 0 bases, and 8 bases stayed unmatched. CDR3 length: 16 amino acids. The CDR3 here is CASSPRADRVNTEAFF. The CDR3 DNA reads as TGCGCCAGCAGCCCCCGTGCGGACAGGGTGAACACTGAAGCTTTCTTT.

V usage is TRBV4-1 and J usage is TRBJ2-7; 7 nucleotides line up with TRBD1. The CDR3 length is 18 residues. Looked up from germline, CDR1 is MGHRA and CDR2 is YSYEKL. V trimming: 0 bases; J trimming: 7 bases; junction bases outside the gene matches: 18. In nucleotides, the CDR3 is TGCGCCAGCAGCCAAGAGGTGCCCCAGGGACAGACCTTTAGAGAGCAGTACTTC. This sequence encodes CASSQEVPQGQTFREQYF.

This clone is a singleton in its sample. This chain links TRBV7-3 with TRBJ1-1; 7 bases line up with TRBD1. The CDR3 runs 13 residues. CDR1 is SGHTA, CDR2 FQGTGA, per germline. With 2 bases clipped from V and 10 bases from J, the junction kept 7 bases outside the gene matches. The CDR3 is CASSLYGSGGAFF. In DNA form, the CDR3 reads TGTGCCAGCAGCTTATATGGGTCAGGGGGAGCTTTCTTT.

This chain uses TRBV6-5 with TRBJ1-2; TRBD1 aligns across 8 bases. This CDR3 is built from 14 residues. J was trimmed by 5 bases and V by 7 bases; bases with no gene match: 9. Germline-derived CDR1 and CDR2 are MNHEY and SVGAGI. CDR3: CASTAGGELYGYTF. The DNA for the CDR3 is TGTGCCAGCACGGCAGGGGGCGAATTATATGGCTACACCTTC.

This chain uses TRBV6-5 with TRBJ2-3, with TRBD2 matching 7 bases. Germline V CDR1 and CDR2: MNHEY, SVGAGI. There are 15 residues in the CDR3. The V and J ends lost 9 bases and 2 bases, in that order; junction bases with no gene match: 11. This CDR3 reads CASDGGRGVTDTQYF. CDR3 coding DNA: TGTGCCAGTGATGGCGGGAGAGGGGTCACAGATACGCAGTATTTT.

The chain couples TRBV6-5 to TRBJ2-5, with D perhaps matching TRBD2 (5 bases). The CDR3 spans 12 residues. CDR1 is MNHEY and CDR2 is SVGAGI in the germline V gene. Trimming stripped 2 bases from V and 5 bases from J, with 6 bases between. The CDR3 region is CASSYPGETQYF. The CDR3, as DNA: TGTGCCAGCAGTTACCCGGGGGAGACCCAGTACTTC.

The chain uses TRBV30 and TRBJ2-7, with unresolved D. Trimming removed 5 bases from V and 5 bases from J, with 16 bases in between. CDR1 and CDR2 from the germline V gene are GTSNPN and SVGIG (reference sequence). The CDR3 totals 13 residues. The CDR3 DNA is TGTGCCTGGGGTAGCTACATTTTCGACGAGCAGTACTTC. Translation: CAWGSYIFDEQYF.

The V gene is TRBV27, the J gene TRBJ2-1; tentative D call: TRBD1 (5 bases). V dropped 3 bases and J dropped 2 bases, with 11 bases sitting between them. Germline V gene lookup returns CDR1 MNHEY and CDR2 SMNVEV (reference sequence). The CDR3 is made up of 15 amino acids. The CDR3 DNA follows: TGTGCCAGCAGTTTCGTGGCAGGGACCTACAATGAGCAGTTCTTC. This translates into CASSFVAGTYNEQFF.

This clone was counted only a few times. V usage is TRBV5-1 and J usage is TRBJ1-3, with TRBD1 identical over 8 bases. This CDR3 contains 14 residues. In germline, CDR1 is SGHRS, CDR2 YFSETQ. The junction had 10 bases not matched to a gene; V was cut back by 5 bases and J by 9 bases. The CDR3 sequence is CASSNAGTGSTIYF. As DNA, the CDR3 is TGCGCCAGCAGTAATGCCGGGACAGGCAGCACCATATATTTT.

The rearrangement uses TRBV13 and TRBJ2-1, with 15 bases aligning to TRBD2. Germline CDR1 reads PRHDT; CDR2 reads FYEKMQ (reference sequence). V was pared by 5 bases and J by 6 bases, with 11 bases of the junction left unmatched. This CDR3 has 18 residues. CDR3 DNA: TGTGCCAGCAGCCAACAAGGACTAGCGGGAGGGCCTGGCAATGAGCAGTTCTTC. Translated: CASSQQGLAGGPGNEQFF.

The chain recombines TRBV6-5 with TRBJ2-1; D might be TRBD2 (5 bases). This CDR3 is built from 15 residues. Germline values: CDR1 MNHEY, CDR2 SVGAGI. V lost 8 bases, J lost 2 bases, and 16 bases lay in between. The CDR3 spells CASRTLPGAYNEQFF. CDR3 DNA sequence: TGTGCCAGCCGAACCCTACCCGGGGCCTACAATGAGCAGTTCTTC.

This clone came up a few times. The J gene is TRBJ1-1, the V gene TRBV2, with D uncertain. This CDR3 has 13 amino acids. Germline CDR1 is SNHLY and CDR2 is FYNNEI. Between the trimmed V and J ends, which lost 5 bases and 0 bases, there was a span of 7 bases. CDR3 protein: CASSSEVNTEAFF. The CDR3 DNA follows: TGTGCCAGCAGTTCCGAGGTGAACACTGAAGCTTTCTTT.

Here the CDR3 reads CAWSVTGGITEAFF. In nucleotides, the CDR3 is TGTGCCTGGAGTGTGACAGGGGGCATCACTGAAGCTTTCTTT. V and J are TRBV30 and TRBJ1-1; 10 positions match TRBD1. Germline CDR1 reads GTSNPN; CDR2 reads SVGIG (reference sequence). J lost 4 bases, V lost 0 bases, and 2 bases had no gene match. The CDR3 spans 14 residues.

The V and J genes are TRBV19 and TRBJ2-1, with D perhaps TRBD1 (6 bases). The CDR3 sequence is 16 residues long. The V and J ends lost 7 bases and 7 bases respectively, with 23 bases between them. Looked up from germline, CDR1 is LNHDA and CDR2 is SQIVND (reference sequence). The CDR3 loop reads CASTAIGGVGENEQFF. CDR3 DNA: TGTGCCAGTACCGCGATAGGGGGAGTGGGAGAGAATGAGCAGTTCTTC.